The 29 T cell receptor beta chains below come from one sample, sequenced in a study of T cells after yellow fever vaccination. TCRdb processed the 5' RACE reads anew with MiXCR; each CDR3 protein has one entry. The table lists 620,000 or so distinct CDR3 sequences, roughly an eighth of them singletons. Specimen: PBMCs, collected on the day of the yellow fever booster vaccination. These receptors came from a man younger than 45 who received the YFV17D yellow fever vaccine.

The J gene is TRBJ2-7, the V gene TRBV10-3, with 9 positions matching TRBD1. The V segment lost 4 bases and the J segment 7 bases; nucleotides outside the gene matches: 11. The CDR3 extends over 15 amino acids. The germline CDR1 and CDR2 sequences are ENHRY and SYGVKD. DNA for the CDR3: TGTGCCATCAGTGGGGGGGAACAGGGGGCGCGTGAGCAGTACTTC. As protein: CAISGGEQGAREQYF.

This clonotype was counted between two and nine times. For the CDR3, the DNA is TGTGCCAGCAGCCACGCCCACGACAGGTTGCTGCACTTT. Amino acid sequence: CASSHAHDRLLHF. The chain is built from TRBV7-2 and TRBJ1-6; D may be TRBD1 (6 bases). The length of the CDR3 is 13 residues. The germline V gene encodes CDR1 SGHTA and CDR2 FQGNSA. V was clipped by 5 bases and J by 19 bases, with 21 bases between them.

The V call is TRBV12-3 or TRBV12-4, the J call TRBJ2-7; 7 positions agree with TRBD1. V dropped 3 bases and J dropped 2; count of bases not matched to a gene: 7. CDR3 length equals 15 residues. The CDR3 bases are TGTGCCAGCAGTTTGGGACAGCTCCTTCCCTACGAGCAGTACTTC. Translated, it gives CASSLGQLLPYEQYF.

This clonotype was seen repeatedly, ten times or more. The chain employs TRBV27 and TRBJ2-2; 8 bases are shared with TRBD1. CDR1 and CDR2 (germline): MNHEY, SMNVEV (reference sequence). This CDR3 spans 15 amino acids. V dropped 3 bases and J dropped 6; count of bases not matched to a gene: 6. The CDR3 region is CASSFQGAGSGELFF. CDR3 coding DNA: TGTGCCAGCAGTTTTCAGGGGGCCGGGTCCGGGGAGCTGTTTTTT.

This chain uses TRBV7-2 with TRBJ1-5, with no clear D. CDR3 length equals 14 residues. V was trimmed by 3 bases and J by 0 bases, leaving 6 bases between them. Germline V CDR1 and CDR2: SGHTA, FQGNSA. CDR3 loop: CASSLLSSNQPQHF. CDR3 in DNA: TGTGCCAGCAGCTTGTTAAGTAGCAATCAGCCCCAGCATTTT.

This chain uses TRBV20-1 with TRBJ2-3; 13 bases fit TRBD2. Losses at the gene ends were 4 bases for V and 6 bases for J; bases not matched to a gene: 4. This CDR3 comprises 14 residues. CDR1 and CDR2 (germline): DFQATT, SNEGSKA (reference sequence). CDR3 loop: CSANRLAGGDTQYF. The CDR3 nucleotides are TGCAGTGCTAACCGACTAGCGGGAGGTGATACGCAGTATTTT.

This clonotype was recorded a few times. This sequence joins TRBV5-1 and TRBJ2-1; TRBD2 might be the D (5 bases). Germline CDR1 SGHRS, CDR2 YFSETQ. The CDR3 is 15 residues long. Trimming pared 4 bases from V and 7 bases from J, leaving 18 bases between. CDR3 protein: CASSPNSAPTNEQFF. The CDR3 DNA is TGCGCCAGCAGCCCCAATAGCGCCCCCACTAATGAGCAGTTCTTC.

The rearrangement uses TRBV29-1 and TRBJ1-2, with D perhaps TRBD1 (6 bases). This CDR3 has 15 residues. Trimming took 7 bases from V and 2 from J, leaving 20 bases between them. The V gene's germline CDR1 is SQVTM and CDR2 ANQGSEA. CDR3 in DNA: TGCAGCGGTGCGTTTTCCGGGGGGCTGAACTATGGCTACACCTTC. This translates into CSGAFSGGLNYGYTF.

The chain couples TRBV4-3 to TRBJ2-1, with a possible D match to TRBD2 (6 bases). Between the trimmed V and J ends, which lost 4 bases and 4 bases, there was a span of 17 bases. CDR3 length equals 16 residues. Germline V gene data show CDR1 as LGHNA and CDR2 as YSLEER. CDR3 in amino acids: CASSLREIGMYNEQFF. Here the CDR3 DNA reads TGCGCCAGCAGCCTTCGGGAGATTGGGATGTACAATGAGCAGTTCTTC.

This clonotype was counted ten times or more. V usage is TRBV6-2 or TRBV6-3 and J usage is TRBJ2-7; 12 bases align to TRBD2. The junction had 3 bases not matched to a gene; V was cut back by 4 bases and J by 2 bases. Germline-derived CDR1 and CDR2 are MNHEY and SVGEGT. The CDR3 is 15 residues long. DNA for the CDR3: TGTGCCAGCAGTTTAACTAGCGGGAGGACCTACGAGCAGTACTTC. It yields the protein CASSLTSGRTYEQYF.

The table lists this clonotype with many counts. The genes are TRBV27 and TRBJ1-6; 8 bases are a match to TRBD1. The CDR3 extends over 15 amino acids. With V trimmed by 3 bases and J by 6 bases, 4 bases remained unmatched. The germline V gene encodes CDR1 MNHEY and CDR2 SMNVEV (reference sequence). CDR3 sequence: CASSFSGGPNSPLHF. The DNA for the CDR3 is TGTGCCAGCAGTTTCTCAGGGGGCCCTAATTCACCCCTCCACTTT.

The V call is TRBV19, the J call TRBJ2-1; the match to TRBD2 covers 7 bases. V lost 7 bases to trimming and J lost 0 bases; unmatched junction nucleotides: 12. CDR1 is LNHDA and CDR2 is SQIVND in the germline V gene (reference sequence). The CDR3 length is 17 residues. CDR3 DNA sequence: TGTGCCAGTATGCGGGGGAACGTTCGAGGCTCCTACAATGAGCAGTTCTTC. As protein: CASMRGNVRGSYNEQFF.

This clonotype was observed at least ten times. The chain combines TRBV10-2 with TRBJ2-2; D remains ambiguous. The germline V and J ends were trimmed by 6 bases and 2 bases, with 13 bases remaining between them. The CDR3 is 15 residues long. Germline lookup yields CDR1 WSHSY and CDR2 SAAADI. CDR3 DNA: TGCGCCAGCAGGCCTCAGATGATTAACACCGGGGAGCTGTTTTTT. Translating it yields CASRPQMINTGELFF.

The chain carries TRBV30 and TRBJ2-3; 12 nucleotides align to TRBD2. CDR3 length: 16 residues. J lost 3 bases, V lost 5 bases, and 9 bases had no gene match. The germline CDR1 and CDR2 sequences are GTSNPN and SVGIG (reference sequence). This CDR3 reads CAWDPGLAGSTDTQYF. CDR3 DNA sequence: TGTGCCTGGGACCCCGGACTAGCGGGAAGTACAGATACGCAGTATTTT.

The genes are TRBV20-1 and TRBJ1-4; weak D call: TRBD1 (6 bases). CDR3 length: 14 amino acids. V was cut by 5 bases and J by 3 bases, with 13 bases left in between. CDR1 DFQATT and CDR2 SNEGSKA come from the germline V gene (reference sequence). The CDR3 sequence: CSALYGGANEKLFF. As DNA, the CDR3 is TGCAGTGCTTTGTATGGGGGCGCTAATGAAAAACTGTTTTTT.

This clonotype occurred a few times. This CDR3 is CSAMSGSSSTDTQYF. CDR3 DNA: TGCAGTGCCATGAGCGGGAGTTCTAGCACAGATACGCAGTATTTT. The chain recombines TRBV20-1 with TRBJ2-3; 8 bases are shared with TRBD2. Germline V CDR1 and CDR2: DFQATT, SNEGSKA (reference sequence). The junction had 8 bases not matched to a gene; V was cut back by 6 bases and J by 0 bases. This CDR3 is built from 15 residues.

V is TRBV5-1 and J is TRBJ1-6, with 7 bases that match TRBD1. After removal of 0 bases from V and 7 bases from J, the junction contained 4 bases not matched to a gene. The CDR3 is 15 amino acids. Looked up from germline, CDR1 is SGHRS and CDR2 is YFSETQ. CDR3 in DNA: TGCGCCAGCAGCTTGGGGGGACAGACCAATTCACCCCTCCACTTT. Amino acid sequence: CASSLGGQTNSPLHF. Based on the CDR3 plus reference TRBV5-1 and TRBJ1-6, the full variable domain is KAGVTQTPRYLIKTRGQQVTLSCSPISGHRSVSWYQQTPGQGLQFLFEYFSETQRNKGNFPGRFSGRQFSNSRSEMNVSTLELGDSALYLCASSLGGQTNSPLHFGNGTRLTVT.

In DNA form, the CDR3 reads TGTGCCAGCAGTAGTATAACAGGGGGCGTTCACTACGAGCAGTACTTC. It translates to CASSSITGGVHYEQYF. This chain connects TRBV27 to TRBJ2-7, with 9 bases lining up with TRBD1. J was trimmed by 3 bases and V by 5 bases; bases with no gene match: 11. CDR3 length: 16 residues. Germline V lookup: CDR1 MNHEY, CDR2 SMNVEV (reference sequence).

The chain combines TRBV6-4 with TRBJ2-3; D tentatively fits TRBD1 or TRBD2 (5 bases each). Germline CDR1 and CDR2: MRHNA and SNTAGT. This CDR3 is built from 15 residues. Deletions cut 5 bases from V and 6 bases from J, with 18 bases between. DNA of the CDR3: TGTGCCAGCAGTCCCACAGGACTGTCCCAGGATACGCAGTATTTT. Amino acid sequence: CASSPTGLSQDTQYF.

The rearrangement uses TRBV20-1 and TRBJ2-1; 8 bases fit TRBD1. Looked up from germline, CDR1 is DFQATT and CDR2 is SNEGSKA (reference sequence). The V gene end was trimmed by 7 bases and the J gene end by 3 bases; junction bases not matched to a gene: 5. This CDR3 has 13 residues. Here the CDR3 reads CSVYGTGYNEQFF. The CDR3 bases are TGCAGTGTCTACGGGACAGGCTACAATGAGCAGTTCTTC.

The chain is built from TRBV5-1 and TRBJ1-4; the D is unclear. Germline-derived CDR1 and CDR2 are SGHRS and YFSETQ. CDR3 length equals 19 residues. The V gene lost 0 bases and the J gene lost 2 bases, with 20 bases spanning the gap. The CDR3, as DNA: TGCGCCAGCAGCTTGGGCGCCCGGGCCGCGAAGGCCACTAATGAAAAACTGTTTTTT. It encodes CASSLGARAAKATNEKLFF.

This clonotype appeared a few times. The V call is TRBV7-9, the J call TRBJ2-5; 10 bases fit TRBD2. Germline trimming cut 5 bases from V and 5 bases from J; bases unmatched to any gene: 11. The CDR3 has 16 residues. The germline V gene encodes CDR1 SEHNR and CDR2 FQNEAQ (reference sequence). The CDR3 nucleotides are TGTGCCAGCAGCCTGCCTAGCGGGAGTAGCGGGGAGACCCAGTACTTC. Translation gives CASSLPSGSSGETQYF.

This clonotype was picked up a small number of times. The gene calls are TRBV16 and TRBJ2-7, with 11 bases identical to TRBD2. The CDR3 consists of 13 residues. The V and J ends lost 7 bases and 5 bases, in that order; junction bases with no gene match: 4. Germline CDR1 reads KGHSY; CDR2 reads FQNENV. The CDR3 DNA sequence: TGTGCCAGCAATGGACTAGCGGGCGACGAGCAGTACTTC. Translated: CASNGLAGDEQYF.

This clonotype was counted a few times. The CDR3 region is CASSLFYETQYF. The DNA of the CDR3 is TGTGCCAGCAGCTTGTTTTACGAGACCCAGTACTTC. The rearrangement uses TRBV5-6 and TRBJ2-5, with D unclear. This CDR3 spans 12 amino acids. Germline CDR1 is SGHDT and CDR2 is YYEEEE. V was trimmed by 1 base and J by 5 bases, leaving 6 bases between them.

This chain links TRBV29-1 with TRBJ1-1, with 9 bases fitting TRBD1. Germline V gene lookup returns CDR1 SQVTM and CDR2 ANQGSEA. CDR3 length equals 12 residues. V trimming: 7 bases; J trimming: 6 bases; junction bases outside the gene matches: 6. CDR3 protein: CSAGQGKSEAFF. The CDR3 DNA reads TGCAGCGCCGGACAGGGGAAGTCTGAAGCTTTCTTT. The whole variable domain, remainder taken from reference TRBV29-1 and TRBJ1-1, is SAVISQKPSRDICQRGTSLTIQCQVDSQVTMMFWYRQQPGQSLTLIATANQGSEATYESGFVIDKFPISRPNLTFSTLTVSNMSPEDSSIYLCSAGQGKSEAFFGQGTRLTVV.

The table lists this clonotype with many counts. The chain combines TRBV18 with TRBJ2-4; no reliable D call. The CDR3 contains 15 residues. V gave up 3 bases and J gave up 0 bases, with 9 bases separating them. In germline, CDR1 is KGHSH, CDR2 LQKENI. CDR3 residues: CASSPAFLAKNIQYF. The DNA of the CDR3 is TGTGCCAGCTCACCGGCGTTCCTAGCCAAAAACATTCAGTACTTC. Full variable domain (remainder filled in from reference TRBV18 and TRBJ2-4): NAGVMQNPRHLVRRRGQEARLRCSPMKGHSHVYWYRQLPEEGLKFMVYLQKENIIDESGMPKERFSAEFPKEGPSILRIQQVVRGDSAAYFCASSPAFLAKNIQYFGAGTRLSVL.

The chain couples TRBV18 to TRBJ2-1; 7 nucleotides align to TRBD2. The V gene end was trimmed by 6 bases and the J gene end by 9 bases; junction bases not matched to a gene: 8. This CDR3 contains 13 residues. CDR1 and CDR2 from the germline V gene are KGHSH and LQKENI. DNA of the CDR3: TGTGCCAGCTCGCTGCGGGAGAACGGTGAGCAGTTCTTC. This translates into CASSLRENGEQFF.

Comment on this clonotype: A much larger clone lies one base from this, so it may be a read error. The chain is built from TRBV11-2 and TRBJ2-7, with 8 bases fitting TRBD1. The CDR3 has 13 amino acids. The V gene end was trimmed by 5 bases and the J gene end by 6 bases; junction bases not matched to a gene: 6. CDR1 and CDR2 (germline): SGHAT, FQNNGV. CDR3 loop: CASSRQGNCEQYF. Written as DNA, the CDR3 is TGTGCCAGCAGCCGACAGGGGAATTGCGAGCAGTACTTC.

This clonotype was picked up a small number of times. The chain links TRBV30 to TRBJ1-3; unclear D gene. Trimming took 0 bases from V and 1 from J, leaving 4 bases between them. This CDR3 has 13 residues. CDR1 GTSNPN and CDR2 SVGIG come from the germline V gene (reference sequence). Here the CDR3 reads CAWSVGSGNTIYF. The DNA of the CDR3 is TGTGCCTGGAGTGTAGGTTCTGGAAACACCATATATTTT. The variable domain in full, completed from reference TRBV30 and TRBJ1-3, reads SQTIHQWPATLVQPVGSPLSLECTVEGTSNPNLYWYRQAAGRGLQLLFYSVGIGQISSEVPQNLSASRPQDRQFILSSKKLLLSDSGFYLCAWSVGSGNTIYFGEGSWLTVV.